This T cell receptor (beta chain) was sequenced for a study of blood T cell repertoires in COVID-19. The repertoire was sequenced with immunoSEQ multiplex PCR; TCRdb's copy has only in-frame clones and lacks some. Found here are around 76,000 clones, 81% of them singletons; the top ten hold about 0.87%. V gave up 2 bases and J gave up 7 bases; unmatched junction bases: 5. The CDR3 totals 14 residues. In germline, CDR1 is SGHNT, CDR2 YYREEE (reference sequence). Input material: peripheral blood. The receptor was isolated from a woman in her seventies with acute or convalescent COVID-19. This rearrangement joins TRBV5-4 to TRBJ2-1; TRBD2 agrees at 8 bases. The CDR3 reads CASSFPGGGNEQFF. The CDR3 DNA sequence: TGTGCCAGCAGCTTTCCCGGGGGGGGAAATGAGCAGTTCTTC.